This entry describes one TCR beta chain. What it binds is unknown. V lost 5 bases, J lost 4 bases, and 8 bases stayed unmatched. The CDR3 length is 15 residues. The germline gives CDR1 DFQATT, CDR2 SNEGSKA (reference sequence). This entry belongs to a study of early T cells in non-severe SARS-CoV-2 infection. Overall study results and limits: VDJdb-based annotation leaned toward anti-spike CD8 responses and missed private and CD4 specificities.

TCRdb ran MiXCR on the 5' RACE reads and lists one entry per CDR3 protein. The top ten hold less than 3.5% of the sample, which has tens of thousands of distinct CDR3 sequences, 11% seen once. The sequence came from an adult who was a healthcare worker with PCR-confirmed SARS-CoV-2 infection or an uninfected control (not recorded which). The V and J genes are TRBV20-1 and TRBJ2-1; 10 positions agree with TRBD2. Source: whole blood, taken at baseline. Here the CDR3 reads CSAWSAGGSYNEQFF. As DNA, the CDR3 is TGCAGTGCTTGGTCAGCGGGGGGGTCGTACAATGAGCAGTTCTTC.